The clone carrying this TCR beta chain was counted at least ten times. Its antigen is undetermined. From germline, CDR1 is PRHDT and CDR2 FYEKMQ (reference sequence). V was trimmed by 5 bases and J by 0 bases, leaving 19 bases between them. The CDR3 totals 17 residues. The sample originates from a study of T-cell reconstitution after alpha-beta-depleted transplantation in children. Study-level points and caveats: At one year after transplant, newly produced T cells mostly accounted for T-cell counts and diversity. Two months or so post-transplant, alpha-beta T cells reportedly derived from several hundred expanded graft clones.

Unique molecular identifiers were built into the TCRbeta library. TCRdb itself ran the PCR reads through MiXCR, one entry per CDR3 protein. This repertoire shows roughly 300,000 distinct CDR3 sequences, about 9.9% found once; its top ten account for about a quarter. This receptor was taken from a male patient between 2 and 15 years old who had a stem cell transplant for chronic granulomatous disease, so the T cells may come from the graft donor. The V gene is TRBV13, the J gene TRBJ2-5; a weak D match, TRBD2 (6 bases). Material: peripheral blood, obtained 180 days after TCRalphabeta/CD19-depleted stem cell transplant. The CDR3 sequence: CASSPESTGEYQETQYF. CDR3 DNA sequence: TGTGCCAGCAGCCCAGAATCCACGGGGGAGTACCAAGAGACCCAGTACTTC.